Each of the 20 T cell receptor beta chains below was sequenced from the same sample in a study of CD8+CD57+ T cells in acquired aplastic anemia. Genomic DNA, serving as template, underwent TCR beta VDJ and CDR3 profiling. Each CDR3 protein is one row after TCRdb ran MiXCR on the reads. The sample shows under 350,000 distinct CDR3 sequences, approximately 60% of them seen only once. Selection for sequencing was limited to patients who had shown CD8+CD57+ cell expansion by flow cytometry. Sequenced material: sorted CD4+, CD8+, or CD8+CD57+ T cells (not recorded which) from PBMCs. Every receptor here comes from a human donor with aplastic anemia.

This clonotype was counted at least ten times. The CDR3 DNA is TGTGCCAGCAGTGCCGACAGGGTCAGAGTGGCTGAAGCTTTCTTT. Translating it yields CASSADRVRVAEAFF. The chain employs TRBV6-5 and TRBJ1-1; 7 bases align to TRBD1. The CDR3 totals 15 residues. Germline-derived CDR1 and CDR2 are MNHEY and SVGAGI. The V and J ends lost 5 bases and 6 bases, in that order; junction bases with no gene match: 12.

This clonotype occurred many times. J is TRBJ1-2 and V is TRBV5-1, with 10 bases aligning to TRBD1. In germline, CDR1 is SGHRS, CDR2 YFSETQ. Losses at the gene ends were 4 bases for V and 8 bases for J; bases not matched to a gene: 5. The CDR3 covers 13 residues. The DNA for the CDR3 is TGCGCCAGCAGCCCCGGGACAGGGGTCGGCTACACCTTC. It is translated as CASSPGTGVGYTF.

The rearrangement joins TRBV24-1 to TRBJ2-5; 7 nucleotides agree with TRBD2. Germline assignment: CDR1 KGHDR and CDR2 SFDVKD. This CDR3 has 14 amino acids. J gave up 4 bases and V 1 base, and 2 bases lay outside the gene matches. As DNA, the CDR3 is TGTGCCACCAGTGATTTAAGCGGGACAGAGACCCAGTACTTC. It is translated as CATSDLSGTETQYF.

This rearrangement joins TRBV20-1 to TRBJ2-7; 9 nucleotides align to TRBD1. The junction had 10 bases not matched to a gene; V was cut back by 4 bases and J by 3 bases. Germline V CDR1 and CDR2: DFQATT, SNEGSKA (reference sequence). This CDR3 is built from 15 residues. CDR3 coding DNA: TGCAGTGCTACGCAAGGGACAGGGAGAAACTACGAGCAGTACTTC. Protein product: CSATQGTGRNYEQYF.

The chain recombines TRBV10-3 with TRBJ2-1; D not certain. CDR3 size: 11 residues. CDR1 is ENHRY, CDR2 SYGVKD, per germline. The V gene lost 4 bases and the J gene lost 7 bases, with 5 bases spanning the gap. Here the CDR3 reads CAISAGNEQFF. CDR3 in DNA: TGTGCCATCAGTGCGGGTAATGAGCAGTTCTTC.

To note about this clonotype: Without the conserved terminal phenylalanine or tryptophan, this CDR3 likely stems from a read error. The chain couples TRBV10-2 to TRBJ2-1; 10 bases match TRBD2. The V and J ends lost 10 bases and 0 bases, in that order; junction bases with no gene match: 24. The germline V gene encodes CDR1 WSHSY and CDR2 SAAADI. CDR3 size: 21 residues. CDR3: CAIRGGEGASGSTSSYNEQFL. The DNA of the CDR3 is TGCGCCATCAGGGGTGGTGAAGGTGCTAGCGGGAGTACAAGCTCCTACAATGAGCAGTTCCTC.

The rearrangement joins TRBV29-1 to TRBJ2-7, with 7 bases aligning to TRBD1. With V trimmed by 1 base and J by 3 bases, 0 bases remained unmatched. The germline CDR1 and CDR2 sequences are SQVTM and ANQGSEA. The CDR3 is made up of 12 amino acids. The DNA of the CDR3 is TGCAGCGTTGAAGCAGGGGGCTACGAGCAGTACTTC. Translating gives CSVEAGGYEQYF.

The rearrangement links TRBV10-3 to TRBJ1-2; tentatively, D is TRBD1 (5 bases). CDR1 is ENHRY, CDR2 SYGVKD, per germline. The CDR3 is 16 residues long. The V end lost 8 bases, the J end lost 5 bases, and 24 bases lay between the germline ends. CDR3: CAIREPGHEGYYGYTF. In nucleotides, the CDR3 is TGTGCCATCCGAGAGCCAGGCCACGAGGGGTATTATGGCTACACCTTC.

This clonotype was seen repeatedly, ten times or more. The chain employs TRBV19 and TRBJ1-2; 10 bases fit TRBD1. Per the germline V gene, CDR1 is LNHDA and CDR2 is SQIVND (reference sequence). This CDR3 has 19 residues. J gave up 4 bases and V 6 bases, and 20 bases lay outside the gene matches. CDR3: CASRYRGQGRFEERYGYTF. As DNA, the CDR3 is TGTGCCAGTAGGTATAGGGGACAGGGGAGATTCGAAGAGCGCTATGGCTACACCTTC.

V and J are TRBV7-9 and TRBJ2-5; no clear D. The V end was cut by 8 bases, the J end by 11 bases, with 21 bases between. The CDR3 sequence is 13 residues long. Germline V gene lookup returns CDR1 SEHNR and CDR2 FQNEAQ (reference sequence). CDR3 in DNA: TGTGCCAGCTCCATTCCGGATGTTTTTGAGCAGTACTTC. This codes for CASSIPDVFEQYF.

This clonotype occurred a few times. A much larger clone is a single base away; this may be a read error. The rearrangement links TRBV12-3 or TRBV12-4 to TRBJ2-3, with 12 bases identical to TRBD2. J was trimmed by 4 bases and V by 9 bases; bases with no gene match: 11. The CDR3 length is 16 residues. The CDR3 DNA reads TGTGCCAGTATTCTCTTTCTAGCGGGGGGGTCAGATACGCAGTATTTT. Protein product: CASILFLAGGSDTQYF.

The chain has TRBV9 and TRBJ2-5, with D perhaps matching TRBD2 (6 bases). Germline CDR1 is SGDLS and CDR2 is YYNGEE. The ends were cut back, 0 bases at V and 5 bases at J, with 14 bases in the middle. The CDR3 runs to 15 residues. CDR3 residues: CASSVEGTRGETQYF. The CDR3 DNA reads TGTGCCAGCAGCGTAGAGGGAACCCGGGGGGAGACCCAGTACTTC.

This clonotype appeared many times. The chain has TRBV20-1 and TRBJ2-1, with D perhaps matching TRBD1 or TRBD2 (6 bases each). The ends were cut back, 4 bases at V and 9 bases at J, with 16 bases in the middle. This CDR3 comprises 13 residues. Germline V gene sequence: CDR1 DFQATT, CDR2 SNEGSKA (reference sequence). The CDR3 DNA sequence: TGCAGTGCTAAGGAGGGGGGTGGGGGTGAGCAGTTCTTC. This translates into CSAKEGGGGEQFF.

Written as DNA, the CDR3 is TGCGCCAGCCCTCTCGATACGCAGTATTTT. Translation gives CASPLDTQYF. The chain recombines TRBV10-1 with TRBJ2-3; no clear D gene. Germline CDR1 is WNHNN and CDR2 is SYGVQD (reference sequence). V lost 8 bases and J lost 6, with 6 bases in between. The CDR3 is 10 amino acids.

This clonotype was counted ten times or more. This chain links TRBV20-1 with TRBJ2-1; D ambiguous. The CDR3 spans 11 residues. Germline-derived CDR1 and CDR2 are DFQATT and SNEGSKA (reference sequence). Trimming removed 5 bases at V and 3 bases at J, with 5 bases between. The CDR3 loop is CSALIYNEQFF. The CDR3 DNA reads TGCAGTGCTTTGATCTACAATGAGCAGTTCTTC.

This clonotype appeared once. The V and J genes are TRBV24-1 and TRBJ2-1, with 7 positions matching TRBD2. CDR3 length: 16 residues. The J segment lost 3 bases and the V segment lost 3 bases, leaving 7 bases of the junction unmatched. Germline CDR1 KGHDR, CDR2 SFDVKD. The CDR3 loop is CATSDPSGGGYNEQFF. The CDR3, as DNA: TGTGCCACCAGTGATCCCTCGGGCGGGGGCTACAATGAGCAGTTCTTC.

This sequence joins TRBV5-5 and TRBJ2-7; TRBD1 matches at 9 bases. Germline CDR1 SGHKS, CDR2 YYEKEE (reference sequence). The ends lost 7 bases at V and 2 bases at J; junction bases unmatched: 10. The CDR3 has 15 residues. CDR3 protein: CASLPGTGLTYEQYF. The CDR3 coding sequence is TGTGCCAGCCTCCCCGGGACAGGGCTCACCTACGAGCAGTACTTC.

This chain connects TRBV20-1 to TRBJ2-5, with TRBD1 matching over 11 bases. Germline CDR1 DFQATT, CDR2 SNEGSKA (reference sequence). Trimming took 3 bases from V and 2 from J; bases not matched to a gene: 2. The CDR3 sequence is 14 residues long. CDR3 protein: CSASGDRGQETQYF. In DNA form, the CDR3 reads TGCAGTGCTAGTGGGGACAGGGGGCAAGAGACCCAGTACTTC.

This clonotype was observed a handful of times. The chain uses TRBV7-2 and TRBJ2-5; D call uncertain. Germline CDR1 is SGHTA and CDR2 is FQGNSA. Between the trimmed V and J ends, which lost 5 bases and 1 base, there was a span of 11 bases. The CDR3 has 14 residues. The CDR3 is CASSLNLGQETQYF. The CDR3 DNA is TGTGCCAGCAGCCTAAATCTAGGCCAAGAGACCCAGTACTTC.

The rearrangement uses TRBV3-1 and TRBJ1-6; a possible D gene is TRBD1 (5 bases). Trimming shortened V by 1 base and J by 9 bases, and 10 bases separated the two germline ends. Germline V gives CDR1 LGHDT, CDR2 YNNKEL (reference sequence). This CDR3 contains 14 residues. The CDR3 reads CASSQVGGGSPLHF. In nucleotides, the CDR3 is TGTGCCAGCAGCCAAGTCGGGGGGGGTTCACCCCTCCACTTT.